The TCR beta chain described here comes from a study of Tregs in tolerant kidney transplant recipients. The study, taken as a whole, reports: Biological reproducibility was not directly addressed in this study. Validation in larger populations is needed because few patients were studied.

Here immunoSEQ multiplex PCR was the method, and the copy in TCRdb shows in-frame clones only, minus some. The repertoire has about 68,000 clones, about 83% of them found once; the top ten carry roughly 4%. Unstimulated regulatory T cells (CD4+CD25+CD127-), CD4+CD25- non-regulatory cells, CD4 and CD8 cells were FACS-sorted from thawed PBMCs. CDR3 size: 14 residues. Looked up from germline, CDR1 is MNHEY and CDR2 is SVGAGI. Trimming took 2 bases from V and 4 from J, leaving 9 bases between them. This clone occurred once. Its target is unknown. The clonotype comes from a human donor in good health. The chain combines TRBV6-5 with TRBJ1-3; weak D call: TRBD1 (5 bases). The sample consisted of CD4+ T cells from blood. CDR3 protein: CASSYRGGGNTIYF. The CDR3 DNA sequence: TGTGCCAGCAGTTACAGGGGAGGAGGAAACACCATATATTTT.